This T cell receptor beta chain came from a study of T cells in Graves' hyperthyroidism and ophthalmopathy. Study-level information: Before any treatment, at initial diagnosis, peripheral blood was collected. The study, taken as a whole, reports: Using 13 V-J features, a model discriminated ophthalmopathy from stable hyperthyroidism.

The source material, RNA transcripts, was used to amplify TCR beta CDR3 regions. HTBI primers drove first-round RT-PCR of the TCR CDR3. Each CDR3 protein gets one entry after TCRdb re-called the multiplex PCR reads with MiXCR. The repertoire has around 340,000 distinct CDR3 sequences, 21% of them found once; the top ten carry roughly 52%. This clonotype showed up many times. Its cognate antigen is unknown. The CDR3 totals 14 residues. The germline V and J ends were trimmed by 3 bases and 5 bases, with 14 bases remaining between them. Germline loops: CDR1 SEHNR, CDR2 FQNEAQ (reference sequence). Graves' hyperthyroidism was deemed stable absent ophthalmopathy progression within 18 months. Uncontrolled infection, other autoimmune disease, pregnancy or lactation barred patients from enrollment.

This receptor was identified in a woman in her fifties or sixties with Graves' hyperthyroidism. Source material: blood. The chain is built from TRBV7-9 and TRBJ2-7, with D possibly matching TRBD2 (6 bases). This chain's CDR3 is CASSFGGSKDEQYF. In DNA, the CDR3 is TGTGCCAGCAGCTTTGGGGGGTCAAAGGACGAGCAGTACTTC.